A selection of T cell receptor beta chains follows, all from one sample in a study of monozygotic twins with inflammatory bowel disease. TCRdb re-called the 5' RACE reads and shows each CDR3 protein once, DNA omitted. The sample has over 200,000 distinct CDR3 sequences, and its top ten clones hold approximately 1.5%. Input material: blood. The receptor set was obtained from a human donor with ulcerative colitis or Crohn's disease, or a healthy co-twin of an affected twin (not recorded which). Each CDR3 is given with its conserved first and last residue.

>TRBJ2-3|TRBV5-1
CASSSQADSTDTQYF
>TRBJ2-2|TRBV5-1
CASSLGSVGTGELFF
>TRBJ1-2|TRBV18
CASSSVATSNYGYTF
>TRBJ2-4|TRBV20-1
CSATDRLENIQYF
>TRBJ1-6|TRBV18
CASSPSEAYYSPLHF
>TRBJ1-6|TRBV6-6
CASSYGESPLHF
>TRBJ2-1|TRBV10-3
CAISRGQGNEQFF
>TRBJ2-7|TRBV20-1
CSARGGQGFYEQYF
>TRBJ2-5|TRBV5-8
CASELDSKTQYF
>TRBJ1-2|TRBV10-3
CAIYAPESYGYTF
>TRBJ2-5|TRBV5-5
CASSFWTVRGETQYF
>TRBJ2-1|TRBV5-6
CASSFLTGGYNEQFF
>TRBJ1-4|TRBV7-9
CASSLEGPREKLFF
>TRBJ1-1|TRBV10-3
CAIGRDTEAFF
>TRBJ2-1|TRBV27
CASSITGRGYNEQFF
>TRBJ1-6|TRBV3-1
CASSQSNRGNSPLHF
>TRBJ2-3|TRBV29-1
CSVEKGDSTDTQYF
>TRBJ1-6|TRBV18
CASSPRDYGALHF
>TRBJ1-1|TRBV20-1
CSAPGQGNTEAFF
>TRBJ2-7|TRBV12-3/TRBV12-4
CASSLGGQSPWQYF
>TRBJ1-1|TRBV7-9
CASSSGQGVLNTEAFF
>TRBJ2-7|TRBV5-1
CASKSSGLRYRDSYEQYF
>TRBJ1-1|TRBV6-5
CASSYSGGPNTEAFF
>TRBJ2-7|TRBV29-1
CSVDFEYEQYF
>TRBJ2-2|TRBV29-1
CSAGNTGELFF
>TRBJ2-6|TRBV10-3
CAIGRASGANVLTF
>TRBJ2-1|TRBV3-1
CASSPDRRGRGNEQFF
>TRBJ2-5|TRBV18
CASSPQSGRETQYF
>TRBJ1-2|TRBV2
CASRRLLVAYGYTF
>TRBJ2-1|TRBV7-2
CASSLAQDRVSFF
>TRBJ2-3|TRBV10-3
CAIKFSGGGGTDTQYF
>TRBJ1-2|TRBV20-1
CSATMTNYGYTF
>TRBJ2-3|TRBV20-1
CSAREPVGGTQYF
>TRBJ1-1|TRBV6-5
CASRQYHTEAFF
>TRBJ1-1|TRBV5-1
CASSLAGQTNTEAFF
>TRBJ1-3|TRBV7-2
CASSSSRDRTGNIIYF
>TRBJ2-3|TRBV7-9
CASRPGGGPSTDTQYF
>TRBJ1-1|TRBV29-1
CSVVLSEDSNTEAFF
>TRBJ2-5|TRBV19
CASSTDRGLPGIWTQYF
>TRBJ2-3|TRBV7-9
CASSSSGGVDTQYF
>TRBJ1-2|TRBV10-3
CAISESSEGYTF
>TRBJ2-5|TRBV15
CATSRLVLQETQYF
>TRBJ1-1|TRBV29-1
CSVAAQRVSEAFF
>TRBJ2-3|TRBV7-3
CASSSRSGDTQYF
>TRBJ2-2|TRBV29-1
CSVGQGYTGELFF
>TRBJ2-2|TRBV20-1
CSASGVTTGELFF
>TRBJ1-3|TRBV20-1
CSASMGPGNTIYF
>TRBJ2-1|TRBV19
CASSILAGGTYNEQFF
>TRBJ1-4|TRBV29-1
CSVLESTNEKLFF
>TRBJ2-1|TRBV24-1
CATSDRTRLAGARDEQFF
>TRBJ1-2|TRBV9
CASSVDVTPNYGYTF
>TRBJ1-2|TRBV5-1
CASSRDGTERGNYGYTF
>TRBJ1-5|TRBV25-1
CASSEGTWGWGQPQHF
>TRBJ1-1|TRBV5-6
CASSPNYGTGNTEAFF
>TRBJ2-3|TRBV5-1
CASSAPEPSTDTQYF
>TRBJ1-5|TRBV12-3/TRBV12-4
CASESGYNQPQHF
>TRBJ1-2|TRBV18
CASSPDSLRYGYTF